Listed below are T cell receptor beta chains from one sample, sequenced in a study of chemoradiotherapy in HPV16-positive cancers. The table came from immunoSEQ multiplex PCR; TCRdb's copy has only in-frame clones and leaves some out. The repertoire consists of 25,000 to 30,000 clones, with approximately 90% occurring once and the leading ten covering roughly 23%. The sequencing used blood, collected from a patient who underwent chemoradiotherapy. These receptors were taken from a human donor with HPV-associated anogenital cancer. Both conserved end residues are part of each CDR3. The D gene is left open where the match is weak. Some rows mark clone size as missing; the rest say once, few, many or name a class of expanded clone.

abundance	v_gene	d_gene	j_gene	CDR3aa	CDR3nt
-	TRBV27	TRBD1	TRBJ1-3	CASKARTGGNTIYF	TGTGCCAGCAAGGCGCGGACAGGGGGAAACACCATATATTTT
-	TRBV5-1	-	TRBJ2-1	CASSLAGSYNEQFF	TGCGCCAGCAGCTTGGCTGGCTCCTACAATGAGCAGTTCTTC
-	TRBV6-5	-	TRBJ2-7	CASSYQGSYEQYF	TGTGCCAGCAGTTACCAGGGCTCCTACGAGCAGTACTTC
-	TRBV18	-	TRBJ2-1	CASSRGYATYNEQFF	TGTGCCAGCTCACGGGGCTATGCCACCTACAATGAGCAGTTCTTC
once	TRBV4-2	-	TRBJ2-7	CASSQAGDISYEQYF	TGTGCCAGCAGCCAAGCAGGCGACATCTCCTACGAGCAGTACTTC
-	TRBV7-9	TRBD1	TRBJ2-7	CASSFGTASYEQYF	TGTGCCAGCAGCTTTGGGACAGCCTCCTACGAGCAGTACTTC
-	TRBV7-9	-	TRBJ2-7	CASSPGTPKQYF	TGTGCCAGCAGCCCCGGGACTCCCAAGCAGTACTTC
-	TRBV7-2	TRBD2	TRBJ2-2	CASTKPGLADTGELFF	TGTGCCAGCACTAAACCGGGACTAGCAGACACCGGGGAGCTGTTTTTT
-	TRBV5-8	TRBD1	TRBJ1-5	CASRGQDPFNQPQHF	TGTGCCAGTAGGGGACAGGACCCATTCAATCAGCCCCAGCATTTT
-	TRBV7-3	-	TRBJ2-5	CASSLTSGGFQETQYF	TGTGCCAGCAGCTTAACGTCCGGGGGCTTCCAAGAGACCCAGTACTTC
-	TRBV29-1	-	TRBJ1-1	CSVEDITEAFF	TGCAGCGTTGAAGATATAACTGAAGCTTTCTTT
-	TRBV6-1	-	TRBJ1-2	CASSNYRVGYGYTF	TGTGCCAGCAGCAACTACAGGGTGGGGTATGGCTACACCTTC
-	TRBV5-1	-	TRBJ2-6	CASREGSPLSGANVLTF	TGCGCCAGCAGGGAGGGGTCTCCCCTCTCTGGGGCCAACGTCCTGACTTTC
-	TRBV7-2	TRBD1	TRBJ2-5	CASSLGGDRGMQETQYF	TGTGCCAGCAGCTTAGGGGGGGACAGGGGGATGCAAGAGACCCAGTACTTC
-	TRBV2	TRBD1	TRBJ2-7	CASSEFYRGRYEQYF	TGTGCCAGCAGTGAGTTTTACAGGGGAAGGTACGAGCAGTACTTC
once	TRBV2	-	TRBJ1-1	CASRGSRGVAEAFF	TGTGCCAGCAGGGGGTCGCGAGGTGTCGCTGAAGCTTTCTTT
-	TRBV7-6	TRBD1	TRBJ1-6	CASSMDRGRNSPLHF	TGTGCCAGCAGCATGGACAGGGGGAGGAACTCACCCCTCCACTTT
-	TRBV7-2	-	TRBJ1-3	CASSLGDSRNTIYF	TGTGCCAGCAGCTTAGGGGACTCCCGAAACACCATATATTTT
-	TRBV7-8	-	TRBJ2-1	CASSFQSLRVEQFF	TGTGCCAGCAGCTTCCAGTCACTAAGGGTTGAGCAGTTCTTC
-	TRBV19	-	TRBJ1-4	CASRIYEKLFF	TGTGCCAGTAGGATCTATGAAAAACTGTTTTTT
-	TRBV29-1	-	TRBJ2-1	CSVAGLPESYNEQFF	TGCAGCGTGGCGGGACTTCCCGAATCCTACAATGAGCAGTTCTTC
-	TRBV7-2	-	TRBJ2-5	CASSLDRFQETQYF	TGTGCCAGCAGCTTAGATCGGTTTCAAGAGACCCAGTACTTC
-	TRBV5-1	-	TRBJ1-1	CASSFSSDTMNTEAFF	TGCGCCAGCAGCTTTTCGTCGGACACTATGAACACTGAAGCTTTCTTT
-	TRBV6-5	TRBD1	TRBJ1-4	CASSYLQGGEKLFF	TGTGCCAGCAGTTACTTACAGGGGGGTGAAAAACTGTTTTTT
-	TRBV7-9	TRBD2	TRBJ2-2	CASSQPEAGDTGELFF	TGTGCCAGCAGTCAGCCCGAAGCGGGAGACACCGGGGAGCTGTTTTTT
-	TRBV7-8	TRBD2	TRBJ2-2	CASSLVAGTGELFF	TGTGCCAGCAGCTTAGTAGCGGGCACCGGGGAGCTGTTTTTT
-	TRBV7-9	TRBD1	TRBJ1-1	CASSASRQGEAFF	TGTGCCAGCAGTGCCAGTCGACAGGGAGAAGCTTTCTTT
-	TRBV19	-	TRBJ2-1	CASSKIPAGQAGYNEQFF	TGTGCCAGTAGTAAGATCCCAGCGGGACAGGCGGGGTACAATGAGCAGTTCTTC
-	TRBV27	-	TRBJ1-6	CASSLRFSSPLHF	TGTGCCAGCAGTCTGCGGTTCTCTTCACCCCTCCACTTT
few	TRBV30	-	TRBJ2-7	CAWSVPGLGSYEQYF	TGTGCCTGGAGTGTTCCGGGACTGGGCTCCTACGAGCAGTACTTC
-	TRBV7-2	-	TRBJ1-1	CASSLTGIMNTEAFF	TGTGCCAGCAGCTTAACAGGCATCATGAACACTGAAGCTTTCTTT
-	TRBV5-1	-	TRBJ2-7	CASSGVSSYEQYF	TGCGCCAGCTCCGGGGTCAGCTCCTACGAGCAGTACTTC
-	TRBV5-1	TRBD2	TRBJ2-5	CASQTLPGGETQYF	TGCGCCAGCCAGACCCTGCCGGGGGGAGAGACCCAGTACTTC
-	TRBV7-2	-	TRBJ2-3	CASSLASGGASTDTQYF	TGTGCCAGCAGCTTAGCCTCTGGGGGGGCCAGCACAGATACGCAGTATTTT
-	TRBV2	-	TRBJ1-1	CASSPIQDWIMNTEAFF	TGTGCCAGCAGTCCGATCCAGGATTGGATTATGAACACTGAAGCTTTCTTT
-	TRBV18	-	TRBJ2-5	CASSPQGGSQETQYF	TGTGCCAGCTCACCCCAGGGGGGTTCCCAAGAGACCCAGTACTTC
-	TRBV19	TRBD1	TRBJ2-7	CASSSTGTLTEQYF	TGTGCCAGTAGTTCGACAGGGACCCTTACCGAGCAGTACTTC
once	TRBV9	-	TRBJ2-1	CASSVGGRGHNEQFF	TGTGCCAGCAGCGTAGGAGGGCGGGGGCACAATGAGCAGTTCTTC
-	TRBV27	-	TRBJ1-2	CASSFGGLDYGYTF	TGTGCCAGCAGTTTTGGGGGGCTGGACTATGGCTACACCTTC
-	TRBV30	TRBD1	TRBJ1-2	CAWSEVRGNFYGYTF	TGTGCCTGGAGTGAAGTCAGGGGGAACTTCTATGGCTACACCTTC
-	TRBV11-2	-	TRBJ1-1	CASSHGAVEAFF	TGTGCCAGCAGCCACGGGGCCGTTGAAGCTTTCTTT
-	TRBV30	-	TRBJ2-3	CAWTGNTDTQYF	TGTGCCTGGACCGGGAACACAGATACGCAGTATTTT
few	TRBV5-1	-	TRBJ1-2	CASSFGQGVDGYTF	TGCGCCAGCAGCTTCGGACAAGGCGTTGATGGCTACACCTTC
-	TRBV5-5	-	TRBJ2-7	CASSLSGRIAYEQYF	TGTGCCAGCAGCTTGAGTGGACGAATTGCCTACGAGCAGTACTTC
-	TRBV2	-	TRBJ1-2	CASSVLGGTSGYTF	TGTGCCAGCAGTGTGTTGGGGGGGACCTCTGGCTACACCTTC
-	TRBV11-2	-	TRBJ1-2	CASSSLKTTWDGPNYGYTF	TGTGCCAGCAGCTCATTAAAAACAACCTGGGACGGCCCTAACTATGGCTACACCTTC
once	TRBV5-1	TRBD2	TRBJ2-3	CASSLDILAGGYTDTQYF	TGCGCCAGCAGCTTGGATATTCTAGCGGGGGGGTACACAGATACGCAGTATTTT
once	TRBV28	-	TRBJ2-3	CASTPGTFADTQYF	TGTGCCAGCACCCCCGGGACTTTTGCAGATACGCAGTATTTT
-	TRBV7-9	TRBD1	TRBJ2-2	CASSNLQGVTGELFF	TGTGCCAGCAGCAATCTACAGGGGGTCACCGGGGAGCTGTTTTTT
-	TRBV5-6	-	TRBJ2-2	CASSLKVSSNTGELFF	TGTGCCAGCAGCTTGAAGGTTAGCTCGAACACCGGGGAGCTGTTTTTT
-	TRBV27	-	TRBJ1-1	CASSLVGPGKDTEAFF	TGTGCCAGCAGCTTAGTGGGGCCTGGTAAAGACACTGAAGCTTTCTTT
-	TRBV19	TRBD1	TRBJ1-6	CASGQDNGYNSPLHF	TGTGCCAGTGGACAGGATAACGGTTATAATTCACCCCTCCACTTT
-	TRBV19	TRBD1	TRBJ2-7	CASSQDRGYEQYF	TGTGCCAGTAGCCAAGACAGGGGGTACGAGCAGTACTTC